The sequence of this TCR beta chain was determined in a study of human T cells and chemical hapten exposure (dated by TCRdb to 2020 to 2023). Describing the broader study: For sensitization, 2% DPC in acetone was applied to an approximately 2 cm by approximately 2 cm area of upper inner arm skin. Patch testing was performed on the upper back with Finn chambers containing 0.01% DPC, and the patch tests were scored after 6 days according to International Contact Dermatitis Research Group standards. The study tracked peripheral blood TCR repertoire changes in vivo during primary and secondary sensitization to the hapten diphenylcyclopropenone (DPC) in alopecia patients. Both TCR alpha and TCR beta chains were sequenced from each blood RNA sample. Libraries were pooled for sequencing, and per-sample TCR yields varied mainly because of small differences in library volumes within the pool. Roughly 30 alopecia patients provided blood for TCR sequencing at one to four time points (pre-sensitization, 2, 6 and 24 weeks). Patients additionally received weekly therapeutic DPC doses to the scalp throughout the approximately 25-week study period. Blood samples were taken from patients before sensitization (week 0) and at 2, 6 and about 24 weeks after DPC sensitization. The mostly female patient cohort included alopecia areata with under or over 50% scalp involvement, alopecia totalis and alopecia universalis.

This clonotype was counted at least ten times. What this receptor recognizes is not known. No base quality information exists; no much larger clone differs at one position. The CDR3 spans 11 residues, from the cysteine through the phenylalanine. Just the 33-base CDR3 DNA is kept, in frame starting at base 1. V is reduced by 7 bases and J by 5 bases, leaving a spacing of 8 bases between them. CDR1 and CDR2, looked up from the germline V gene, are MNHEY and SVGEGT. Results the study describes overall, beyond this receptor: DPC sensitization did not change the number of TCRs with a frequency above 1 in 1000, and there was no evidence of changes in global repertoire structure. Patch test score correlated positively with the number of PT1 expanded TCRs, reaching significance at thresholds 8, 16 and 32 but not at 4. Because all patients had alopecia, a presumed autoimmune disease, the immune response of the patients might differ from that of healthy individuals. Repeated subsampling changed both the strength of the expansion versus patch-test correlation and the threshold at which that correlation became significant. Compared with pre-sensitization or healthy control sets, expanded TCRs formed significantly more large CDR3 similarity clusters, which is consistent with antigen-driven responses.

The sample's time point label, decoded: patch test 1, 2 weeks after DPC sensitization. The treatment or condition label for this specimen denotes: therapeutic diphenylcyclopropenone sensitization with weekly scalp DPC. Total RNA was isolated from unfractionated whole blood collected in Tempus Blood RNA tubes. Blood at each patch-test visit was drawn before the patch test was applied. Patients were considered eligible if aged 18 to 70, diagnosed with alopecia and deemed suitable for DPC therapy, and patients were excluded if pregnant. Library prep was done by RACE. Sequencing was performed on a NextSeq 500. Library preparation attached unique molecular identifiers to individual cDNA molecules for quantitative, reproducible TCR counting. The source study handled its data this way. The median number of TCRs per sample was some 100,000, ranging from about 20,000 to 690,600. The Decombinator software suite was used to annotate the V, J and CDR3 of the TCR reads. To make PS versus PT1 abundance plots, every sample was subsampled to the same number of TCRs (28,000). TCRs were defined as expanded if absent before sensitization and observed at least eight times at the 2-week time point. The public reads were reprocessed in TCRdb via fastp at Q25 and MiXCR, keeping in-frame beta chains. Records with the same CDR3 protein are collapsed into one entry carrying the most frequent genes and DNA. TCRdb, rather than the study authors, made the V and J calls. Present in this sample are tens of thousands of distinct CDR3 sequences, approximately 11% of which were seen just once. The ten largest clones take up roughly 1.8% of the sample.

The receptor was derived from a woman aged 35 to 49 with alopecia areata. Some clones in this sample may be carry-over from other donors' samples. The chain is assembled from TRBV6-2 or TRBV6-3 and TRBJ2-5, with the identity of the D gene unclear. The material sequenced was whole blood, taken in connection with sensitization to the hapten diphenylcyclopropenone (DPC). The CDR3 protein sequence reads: CASTPGETQYF. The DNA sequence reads TGTGCCAGCACCCCCGGGGAGACCCAGTACTTC.